The present T cell receptor beta chain was sequenced within a study of blood T cells in healthy people across ages. Through a sample-barcoded 5' primer and a J-beta primer mix, a second PCR was run for roughly 6 to 12 cycles. TCRdb redid the calling of the 5' RACE reads with MiXCR, one entry per CDR3 protein. There are under 1 million distinct CDR3 sequences in the sample; under 45% occur only once, and approximately 20% lies in the top ten. This CDR3 region has 15 residues. Germline V gives CDR1 SGHVS, CDR2 FQNEAQ. Points on this clonotype: The junction and the germline gene differ at one end; a read error may be behind it.

The sequenced material came from blood. The clonotype was recovered from a man in his fifties or sixties in good health. The chain recombines TRBV7-8 with TRBJ2-1; D call uncertain. This chain's CDR3 is CASSLSSSSYNERFF. CDR3 nucleotide sequence: TGTGCCAGCAGCTTATCATCGAGCTCCTACAATGAGCGGTTCTTC.